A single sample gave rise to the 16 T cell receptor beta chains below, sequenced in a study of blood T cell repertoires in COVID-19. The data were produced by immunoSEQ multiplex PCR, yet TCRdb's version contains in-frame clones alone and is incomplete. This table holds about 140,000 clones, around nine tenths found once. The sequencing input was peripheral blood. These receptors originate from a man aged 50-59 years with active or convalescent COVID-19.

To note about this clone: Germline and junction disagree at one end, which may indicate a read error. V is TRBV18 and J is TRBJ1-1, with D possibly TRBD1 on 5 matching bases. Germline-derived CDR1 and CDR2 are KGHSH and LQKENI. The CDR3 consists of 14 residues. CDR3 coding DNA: TGTGCCAGCTCATCACCAGGGAGGAACACTGAAGCTTTCTTT. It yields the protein CASSSPGRNTEAFF.

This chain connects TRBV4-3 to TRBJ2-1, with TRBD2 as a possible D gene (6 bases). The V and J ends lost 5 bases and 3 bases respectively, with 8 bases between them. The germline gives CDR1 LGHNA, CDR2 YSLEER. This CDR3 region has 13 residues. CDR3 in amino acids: CASSGLLYNEQFF. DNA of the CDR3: TGCGCCAGCAGCGGACTACTCTACAATGAGCAGTTCTTC.

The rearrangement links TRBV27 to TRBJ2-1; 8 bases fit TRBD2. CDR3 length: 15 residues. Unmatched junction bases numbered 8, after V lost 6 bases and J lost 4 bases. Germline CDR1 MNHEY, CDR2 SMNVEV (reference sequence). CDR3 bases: TGTGCCAGCAGGCCCACTAGCGGTCTTTACAATGAGCAGTTCTTC. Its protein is CASRPTSGLYNEQFF.

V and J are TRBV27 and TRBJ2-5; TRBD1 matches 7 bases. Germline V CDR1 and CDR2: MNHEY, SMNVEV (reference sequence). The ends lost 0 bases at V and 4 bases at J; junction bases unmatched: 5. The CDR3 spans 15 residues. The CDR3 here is CASSLSLQGSETQYF. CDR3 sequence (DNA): TGTGCCAGCAGTTTATCCCTACAGGGGTCAGAGACCCAGTACTTC.

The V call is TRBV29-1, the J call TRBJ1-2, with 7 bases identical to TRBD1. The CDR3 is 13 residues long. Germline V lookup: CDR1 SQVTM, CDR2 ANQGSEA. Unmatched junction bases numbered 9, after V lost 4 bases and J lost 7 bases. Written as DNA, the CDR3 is TGCAGCGTTGGGACAGGAGCTCCCTTTGGCTACACCTTC. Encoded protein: CSVGTGAPFGYTF.

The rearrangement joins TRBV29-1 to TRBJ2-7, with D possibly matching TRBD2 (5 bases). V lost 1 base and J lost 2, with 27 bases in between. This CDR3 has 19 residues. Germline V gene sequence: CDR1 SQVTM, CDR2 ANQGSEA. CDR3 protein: CSVEGPSEPTRSYPYEQYF. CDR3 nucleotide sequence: TGCAGCGTTGAAGGTCCCTCTGAACCCACTAGAAGTTATCCCTACGAGCAGTACTTC.

CDR3 nucleotides: TGTGCCAGTAGTATTGGACAGGGCACAGATACGCAGTATTTT. Protein: CASSIGQGTDTQYF. The chain joins TRBV19 to TRBJ2-3, with TRBD1 matching 7 bases. Germline values: CDR1 LNHDA, CDR2 SQIVND (reference sequence). J was trimmed by 1 base and V by 3 bases; bases with no gene match: 1. The CDR3 has 14 residues.

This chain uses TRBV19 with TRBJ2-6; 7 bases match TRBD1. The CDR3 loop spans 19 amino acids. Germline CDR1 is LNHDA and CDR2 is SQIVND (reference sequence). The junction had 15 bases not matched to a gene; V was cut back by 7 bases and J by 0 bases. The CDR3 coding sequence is TGTGCCAGTACCCTATTCCGGGGACAGCCCTTCTCTGGGGCCAACGTCCTGACTTTC. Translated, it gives CASTLFRGQPFSGANVLTF.

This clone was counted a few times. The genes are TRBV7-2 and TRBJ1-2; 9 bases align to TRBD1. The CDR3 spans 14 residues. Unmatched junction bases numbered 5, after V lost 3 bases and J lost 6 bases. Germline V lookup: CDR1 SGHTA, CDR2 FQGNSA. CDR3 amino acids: CASSLTGGLHGYTF. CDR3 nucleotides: TGTGCCAGCAGCTTGACAGGGGGGCTGCATGGCTACACCTTC.

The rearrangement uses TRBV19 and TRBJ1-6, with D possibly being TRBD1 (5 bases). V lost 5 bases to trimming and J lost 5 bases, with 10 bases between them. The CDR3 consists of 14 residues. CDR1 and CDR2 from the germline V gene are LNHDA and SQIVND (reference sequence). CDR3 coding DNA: TGTGCCAGTAGTTTCATGACAGATAATTCACCCCTCCACTTT. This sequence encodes CASSFMTDNSPLHF.

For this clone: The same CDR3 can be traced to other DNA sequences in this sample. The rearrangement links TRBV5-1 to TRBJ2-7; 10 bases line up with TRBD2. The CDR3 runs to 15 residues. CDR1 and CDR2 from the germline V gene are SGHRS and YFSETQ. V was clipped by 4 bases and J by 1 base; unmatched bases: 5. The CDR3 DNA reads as TGCGCCAGCAGCCCACGGACTAGCGGTTCCTACGAGCAGTACTTC. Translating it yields CASSPRTSGSYEQYF.

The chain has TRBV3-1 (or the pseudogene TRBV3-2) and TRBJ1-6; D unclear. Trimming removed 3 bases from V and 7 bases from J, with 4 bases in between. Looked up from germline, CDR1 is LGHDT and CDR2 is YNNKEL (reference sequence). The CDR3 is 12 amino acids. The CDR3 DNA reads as TGTGCCAGCAGCCACGAGAATTCACCCCTCCACTTT. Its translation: CASSHENSPLHF.

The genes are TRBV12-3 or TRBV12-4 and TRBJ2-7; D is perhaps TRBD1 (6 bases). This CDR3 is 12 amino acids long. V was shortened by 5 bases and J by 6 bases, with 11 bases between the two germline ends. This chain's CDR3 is CASSLTGGEQYF. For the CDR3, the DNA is TGTGCCAGCAGTCTGACAGGAGGCGAGCAGTACTTC.

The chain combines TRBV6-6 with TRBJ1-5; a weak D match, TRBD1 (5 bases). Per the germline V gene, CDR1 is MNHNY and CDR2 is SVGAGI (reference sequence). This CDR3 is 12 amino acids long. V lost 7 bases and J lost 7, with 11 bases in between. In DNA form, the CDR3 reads TGTGCCAGCACTCCCGGGGGACAGCCCCAGCATTTT. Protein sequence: CASTPGGQPQHF.

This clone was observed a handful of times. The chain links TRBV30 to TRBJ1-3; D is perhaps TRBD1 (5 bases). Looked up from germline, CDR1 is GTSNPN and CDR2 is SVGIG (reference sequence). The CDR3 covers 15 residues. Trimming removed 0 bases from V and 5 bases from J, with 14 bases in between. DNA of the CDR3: TGTGCCTGGAGTGTAATTGGGCAGGGAAGAAACACCATATATTTT. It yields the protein CAWSVIGQGRNTIYF.

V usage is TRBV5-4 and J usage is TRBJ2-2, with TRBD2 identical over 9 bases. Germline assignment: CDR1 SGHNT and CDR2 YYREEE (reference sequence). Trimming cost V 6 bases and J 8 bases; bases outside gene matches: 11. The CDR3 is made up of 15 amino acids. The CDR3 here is CASTFSGSSTGELFF. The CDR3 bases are TGTGCCAGCACCTTTAGCGGGAGTTCAACAGGGGAGCTGTTTTTT.